This entry lists 10 T cell receptor beta chains sequenced from one sample in a study of blood T cell repertoires in COVID-19. Assay: immunoSEQ multiplex PCR; the TCRdb copy retains only in-frame clones and omits some. The sample includes about 46,000 clones, roughly nine tenths of them seen just once. Sequenced sample: PBMCs or T cells enriched from blood (not recorded which). The receptors shown here come from a woman aged 45-60 years who had recovered from COVID-19.

The CDR3 coding sequence is TGTGCCACCGGTGAAAGCGTCTCCTACGAGCAGTACTTC. Protein product: CATGESVSYEQYF. The rearrangement uses TRBV19 and TRBJ2-7; unclear D gene. CDR3 length equals 13 residues. The V and J ends lost 10 bases and 0 bases respectively, with 13 bases between them. Germline V CDR1 and CDR2: LNHDA, SQIVND (reference sequence). The full variable domain, its missing parts supplied by reference TRBV19 and TRBJ2-7, is DGGITQSPKYLFRKEGQNVTLSCEQNLNHDAMYWYRQDPGQGLRLIYYSQIVNDFQKGDIAEGYSVSREKKESFPLTVTSAQKNPTAFYLCATGESVSYEQYFGPGTRLTVT.

This clone was counted a few times. J is TRBJ1-5 and V is TRBV19, with unresolved D. This CDR3 spans 16 amino acids. V was cut by 3 bases and J by 0 bases, with 12 bases left in between. CDR1 is LNHDA, CDR2 SQIVND, per germline (reference sequence). The CDR3 nucleotides are TGTGCCAGTAGTATTTATGTGGTCTATAGCAATCAGCCCCAGCATTTT. Translated: CASSIYVVYSNQPQHF.

The chain recombines TRBV5-1 with TRBJ2-7, with 15 bases aligning to TRBD2. The CDR3 totals 16 residues. V dropped 4 bases and J dropped 6; count of bases not matched to a gene: 8. In germline, CDR1 is SGHRS, CDR2 YFSETQ. This chain's CDR3 is CASSPGLAGGRREQYF. As DNA, the CDR3 is TGCGCCAGCAGCCCCGGACTAGCGGGGGGGCGGCGCGAGCAGTACTTC.

The chain joins TRBV7-8 to TRBJ2-7; possibly TRBD1 for D (11 bases). CDR3 length: 21 residues. Germline V gene data show CDR1 as SGHVS and CDR2 as FQNEAQ. V lost 5 bases and J lost 0, with 32 bases in between. The CDR3 DNA sequence: TGTGCCAGCAGCCGGGACAGGGGGTATGGACTAGCGGACGACCTCTCCTACGAGCAGTACTTC. Protein sequence: CASSRDRGYGLADDLSYEQYF.

The chain carries TRBV19 and TRBJ1-5, with TRBD1 matching over 9 bases. The CDR3 runs 15 residues. The germline V gene has CDR1 LNHDA and CDR2 SQIVND (reference sequence). The ends lost 3 bases at V and 2 bases at J; junction bases unmatched: 2. This chain's CDR3 is CASSMDRGGNQPQHF. Here the CDR3 DNA reads TGTGCCAGTAGTATGGACAGGGGAGGCAATCAGCCCCAGCATTTT. Using reference TRBV19 and TRBJ1-5 for the parts outside the CDR3, the full variable domain is DGGITQSPKYLFRKEGQNVTLSCEQNLNHDAMYWYRQDPGQGLRLIYYSQIVNDFQKGDIAEGYSVSREKKESFPLTVTSAQKNPTAFYLCASSMDRGGNQPQHFGDGTRLSIL.

The chain is built from TRBV29-1 and TRBJ1-1; D possibly corresponds to TRBD1 (6 bases). CDR1 and CDR2 (germline): SQVTM, ANQGSEA. The length of the CDR3 is 14 residues. The V gene lost 4 bases and the J gene lost 5 bases, with 17 bases spanning the gap. CDR3 DNA: TGCAGCGTTGCGAAACCCAACAGGGAAACTGAAGCTTTCTTT. Its protein product is CSVAKPNRETEAFF. The full variable domain, its missing parts supplied by reference TRBV29-1 and TRBJ1-1, is SAVISQKPSRDICQRGTSLTIQCQVDSQVTMMFWYRQQPGQSLTLIATANQGSEATYESGFVIDKFPISRPNLTFSTLTVSNMSPEDSSIYLCSVAKPNRETEAFFGQGTRLTVV.

The chain employs TRBV7-9 and TRBJ2-7; TRBD2 matches 9 bases. The CDR3 covers 18 residues. Germline V CDR1 and CDR2: SEHNR, FQNEAQ (reference sequence). Trimming took 5 bases from V and 5 from J; bases not matched to a gene: 19. The CDR3 DNA reads TGTGCCAGCAGCCAGGTCGGAGCGGGGGGCCCCCGGAACCACGAGCAGTACTTC. It yields the protein CASSQVGAGGPRNHEQYF.

The chain combines TRBV6-5 with TRBJ2-3; perhaps TRBD2 as D (6 bases). Trimming took 4 bases from V and 4 from J, leaving 18 bases between them. This CDR3 region has 16 residues. The germline V gene has CDR1 MNHEY and CDR2 SVGAGI. CDR3 DNA: TGTGCCAGCAGTTTCCGATGGTCAGGGAGGCCAGATACGCAGTATTTT. Protein sequence: CASSFRWSGRPDTQYF.

V and J are TRBV15 and TRBJ1-6; no definite D call. This CDR3 has 14 amino acids. Germline V lookup: CDR1 LNHNV, CDR2 YYDKDF (reference sequence). Deletions cut 1 base from V and 6 bases from J, with 7 bases between. The CDR3, as DNA: TGTGCCACCAGCAGAGGTGAGATTAATTCACCCCTCCACTTT. Protein: CATSRGEINSPLHF.

The CDR3 is CASSSTSTPGNTIYF. CDR3 nucleotide sequence: TGCGCCAGCAGCTCGACATCCACCCCTGGAAACACCATATATTTT. The rearrangement uses TRBV5-1 and TRBJ1-3; D is undetermined. Germline loops: CDR1 SGHRS, CDR2 YFSETQ. V shed 3 bases and J shed 2 bases, with 12 bases lying between them. CDR3 length: 15 amino acids.